Listed below are T cell receptor beta chains from one sample, sequenced in a study of graft-versus-host responses after intestinal transplantation. Antigens for these TCRs are unknown. Repertoires were generated with immunoSEQ multiplex PCR, while TCRdb's copy carries only in-frame clones and drops some. The sample has about 64,000 clones; approximately 90% are singletons. The input for sequencing was unstimulated CD8+ T cells sorted from spleen or lymph node cells, taken before transplant. The receptors were sampled from a human donor who was the organ donor for an intestinal transplant. CDR3s include the opening cysteine and the closing phenylalanine or tryptophan. D genes are given only for firm matches. The size of a clone is reported for some rows only, either as once, few or many, or as a class for expanded clones.

d_call	clone_size	v_call	j_call	cdr3_nt	cdr3_aa
NA	NA	TRBV6-1	TRBJ2-4	TGTGCCAGCAGTGGAGGGGGAGCCAAAAACATTCAGTACTTC	CASSGGGAKNIQYF
NA	NA	TRBV27	TRBJ2-3	TGTGCCAGCGGGGGCGGAGGAGATCCAGATACGCAGTATTTT	CASGGGGDPDTQYF
TRBD2	few	TRBV28	TRBJ2-5	TGTGCCAGCAACTTAGTAGCGGGAGAGACCCAGTACTTC	CASNLVAGETQYF
NA	NA	TRBV6-5	TRBJ1-6	TGTGCCAGCAGTTACTACCCCGGCGGGACCCTCCACTTT	CASSYYPGGTLHF
NA	NA	TRBV7-9	TRBJ1-1	TGTGCCAGCAGCCCCACGGACAGTGAAGCTTTCTTT	CASSPTDSEAFF
NA	NA	TRBV28	TRBJ2-7	TGTGCCAGCAGACCCGGGACAAGTCGGTCCTACGAGCAGTACTTC	CASRPGTSRSYEQYF
TRBD2	NA	TRBV7-3	TRBJ2-1	TGTGCCAGCTCCCTAGCGGGCAAGAATGAGCAGTTCTTC	CASSLAGKNEQFF
NA	NA	TRBV27	TRBJ1-4	TGTGCCAGCAGTTTCCAGGGGCCAACTAATGAAAAACTGTTTTTT	CASSFQGPTNEKLFF
NA	NA	TRBV9	TRBJ2-1	TGTGTCACGGGCGGGGAAGGAGGAAATGAGCAGTTCTTC	CVTGGEGGNEQFF
NA	NA	TRBV28	TRBJ2-1	TGTGCCAGCAGCCGCCACTGGGCTGGTGGGCAGTTCTTC	CASSRHWAGGQFF
NA	NA	TRBV20-1	TRBJ1-2	TGCAGTGCTAGTCGGAGGGCATGCTACACCTTC	CSASRRACYTF
TRBD2	NA	TRBV19	TRBJ2-7	TGTGCCAGTAGTTTCCGGACTAGCGGTTTATACGAGCAGTACTTC	CASSFRTSGLYEQYF
NA	NA	TRBV28	TRBJ1-5	TGTGCCAGCAGTTTCCTACAGTATCAGCCCCAGCATTTT	CASSFLQYQPQHF
TRBD1	NA	TRBV27	TRBJ1-1	TGTGCCAGCAGTATAGGGGGCACCGGGAACACTGAAGCTTTCTTT	CASSIGGTGNTEAFF
NA	NA	TRBV4-1	TRBJ1-1	TGCGCCAGCAGCCAAGAGGGGGTTGCAGAGCGGGACACTGAAGCTTTCTTT	CASSQEGVAERDTEAFF
TRBD1	once	TRBV19	TRBJ1-1	TGTGCCAGTAGTTCAGGGACAGGGTGGACTGAAGCTTTCTTT	CASSSGTGWTEAFF
TRBD2	NA	TRBV25-1	TRBJ2-3	TGTGCCAGCAGTGAATTCCTAGCGGGAGGGCCAGATACGCAGTATTTT	CASSEFLAGGPDTQYF
TRBD2	NA	TRBV6-5	TRBJ2-7	TGTGCCAGCAGAACTAGCGGGAGTTACGAGCAGTACTTC	CASRTSGSYEQYF
NA	NA	TRBV15	TRBJ2-3	TGTGCCACCAGCAGAGACTTGAGCCTAGAGGATACGCAGTATTTT	CATSRDLSLEDTQYF
NA	NA	TRBV28	TRBJ2-7	TGTGCCAGCAGTCCCCAGGGTCCCTACTACGAGCAGTACTTC	CASSPQGPYYEQYF
NA	NA	TRBV9	TRBJ2-7	TGTGCCAGCAGCGTAGGGGGCGCCTCCGAGCAGTACTTC	CASSVGGASEQYF
NA	NA	TRBV6-1	TRBJ2-1	TGTGCCAGCAGTGAAGCAGTGGGTGGTACTAGGATCGGTGAGCAGTTCTTC	CASSEAVGGTRIGEQFF
NA	NA	TRBV5-4	TRBJ2-2	TGTGCCAGCAACCCCGACGGGGGGCGAGTCGGGGAGCTGTTTTTT	CASNPDGGRVGELFF
NA	NA	TRBV19	TRBJ2-7	TGTGCCAGTAGTATTGGGTCAGGTACCACCTACGAGCAGTACTTC	CASSIGSGTTYEQYF
TRBD1	NA	TRBV5-4	TRBJ1-4	TGTGCCAGCAGTCGGGGACAGGGGGATGAAAAACTGTTTTTT	CASSRGQGDEKLFF
TRBD2	NA	TRBV4-3	TRBJ2-1	TGCGCCAGCAGCCAAGATATGATCGCGGGTGGGGGGGTGGAGCAGTTCTTC	CASSQDMIAGGGVEQFF
TRBD1	NA	TRBV28	TRBJ1-1	TGTGCCAGCAGTCTTGGACAGGTTCGCATGAACACTGAAGCTTTCTTT	CASSLGQVRMNTEAFF
NA	NA	TRBV21-1	TRBJ2-7	TGTGCCAGCAGCACCAAAGGACAGGGGGACCTTCGTCTCGAGCAGTACTTC	CASSTKGQGDLRLEQYF
TRBD2	NA	TRBV4-2	TRBJ2-1	TGTGCCAGCAGCCAAGATATCGGCGGGAGGGCCTCCAATGAGCAGTTCTTC	CASSQDIGGRASNEQFF
NA	NA	TRBV6-6	TRBJ1-2	TGTGCCAGCAGTTTACCGGGACACATTAACTATGGCTACACCTTC	CASSLPGHINYGYTF
NA	few	TRBV5-6	TRBJ2-7	TGTGCCAGCAGCTTCTCCCACGAGCAGTACTTC	CASSFSHEQYF
TRBD1	once	TRBV6-5	TRBJ2-5	TGTGCCAGCAGTTACCAAGAACAGGGGTGGGAGACCCAGTACTTC	CASSYQEQGWETQYF
NA	NA	TRBV6-5	TRBJ2-1	TGTGCCAGCAGTGAAGCGGAGTACAATGAGCAGTTCTTC	CASSEAEYNEQFF
NA	few	TRBV5-6	TRBJ1-2	TGTGCCAGCAGTCTACTTACAGGCCCCTGGGTGGGCTACACCTTC	CASSLLTGPWVGYTF
TRBD1	NA	TRBV28	TRBJ2-7	TGTGCCAGCAGCCCATTCAGGGGGTGGTGGCCCTACGAGCAGTACTTC	CASSPFRGWWPYEQYF
TRBD1	NA	TRBV28	TRBJ1-4	TGTGCCAGCAGTTTGGAGGGGGCCTTCGGAAAACTGTTTTTT	CASSLEGAFGKLFF
NA	NA	TRBV9	TRBJ2-7	TGTGCCAGCAGCGTGAGGGCGGCGGACTACGAGCAGTACTTC	CASSVRAADYEQYF
TRBD2	NA	TRBV9	TRBJ2-3	TGTGCCAGCAGCGGCGGGACTAGCGGGGGCACAGATACGCAGTATTTT	CASSGGTSGGTDTQYF
TRBD2	NA	TRBV9	TRBJ2-1	TGTGCCAGCAGCCCCCCTAGCGGGAGCTTCTATGAGCAGTTCTTC	CASSPPSGSFYEQFF
TRBD1	NA	TRBV6-5	TRBJ1-5	TGTGCCAGCAGCACAGGGGTGCGGCAGCCCCAGCATTTT	CASSTGVRQPQHF
NA	once	TRBV19	TRBJ1-1	TGTGCCAGTAGTATAGGCTCCCCAAACAGGGAGACTGAAGCTTTCTTT	CASSIGSPNRETEAFF
NA	NA	TRBV6-5	TRBJ2-1	TGTGCCAGCAGTTACTCGAACTTCAACAATGAGCAGTTCTTC	CASSYSNFNNEQFF
TRBD1	once	TRBV30	TRBJ1-2	TGTGCCTGGAGTGTAATTGGAGGGACAGGGGGCGCGGGGAACTATGGCTACACCTTC	CAWSVIGGTGGAGNYGYTF
NA	NA	TRBV28	TRBJ2-6	TGTGCCAGCAGTTTGCGGGGTTACTCTGGGGCCAACGTCCTGACTTTC	CASSLRGYSGANVLTF
NA	NA	TRBV25-1	TRBJ2-5	TGTGCCAGCAGTGAATTTCGGGAGACCCAGTACTTC	CASSEFRETQYF
NA	NA	TRBV19	TRBJ1-1	TGTGCCAGTAGTATAGGCGGGCGCAATTACGCTGAAGCTTTCTTT	CASSIGGRNYAEAFF
NA	NA	TRBV19	TRBJ1-5	TGTGCCAGTAGTATCAATTTGTCCGGATCGGGTTATCAGCCCCAGCATTTT	CASSINLSGSGYQPQHF
TRBD1	NA	TRBV5-6	TRBJ2-7	TGTGCCAGCAGCGAGGGACAGGGCACCCACGAGCAGTACTTC	CASSEGQGTHEQYF
NA	NA	TRBV29-1	TRBJ1-4	TGCAGCGTCCTACAGGCTGATGGGACTAATGAAAAACTGTTTTTT	CSVLQADGTNEKLFF
NA	NA	TRBV19	TRBJ1-1	TGTGCCAGTAGTATAGTACACAGGGAATTGAACACTGAAGCTTTCTTT	CASSIVHRELNTEAFF
TRBD2	NA	TRBV18	TRBJ2-7	TGTGCCAGCTCGGGAGGGCTAGCGGGAGAAGCTCGTGACGAGCAGTACTTC	CASSGGLAGEARDEQYF
NA	NA	TRBV19	TRBJ1-1	TGTGCCAGTAGTATGGCGGGTTACGCTGAAGCTTTCTTT	CASSMAGYAEAFF
TRBD1	NA	TRBV4-2	TRBJ2-7	TGTGCCAGCAGCCAAGGTAGGGGCAGGGGGCGCAACGAGCAGTACTTC	CASSQGRGRGRNEQYF
TRBD2	NA	TRBV28	TRBJ2-6	TGTGCCAGCAGTACCCCCCGGGGAGGGAGGGCCGTGGGGGCCAACGTCCTGACTTTC	CASSTPRGGRAVGANVLTF
NA	few	TRBV13	TRBJ2-7	TGTGCCAGCATCCCAGTTTCAGGGGATAGGCTACGCTACGAGCAGTACTTC	CASIPVSGDRLRYEQYF
TRBD2	once	TRBV30	TRBJ2-2	TGTGCCTCCTCGACTAGCGGGAGATCCGGGGAGCTGTTTTTT	CASSTSGRSGELFF
TRBD1	NA	TRBV15	TRBJ1-3	TGTGCCACCAGCAGTAACAGGGGTGGAAGCACCATATATTTT	CATSSNRGGSTIYF
NA	NA	TRBV6-6	TRBJ2-1	TGTGCCAGCACCACGGCAGCGGAGAGCTCCTACAATGAGCAGTTCTTC	CASTTAAESSYNEQFF
NA	NA	TRBV19	TRBJ1-4	TGTGCCAGTAGCTGGGGCTTGGGTGAAAAACTGTTTTTT	CASSWGLGEKLFF
TRBD1	NA	TRBV15	TRBJ2-5	TGTGCCACCAGCAGAGGCCACGGGACAGGCGGTGAGACCCAGTACTTC	CATSRGHGTGGETQYF